This TCR beta chain derives from a study of cytomegalovirus exposure and HLA in healthy donors. Per the germline V gene, CDR1 is MGHDK and CDR2 is SYGVNS. The CDR3 runs 13 residues. Primers: 60 Vbeta forward and 13 Jbeta reverse. Measured with immunoSEQ multiplex PCR; TCRdb has only the in-frame clones, and not every one. The sample holds around 300,000 clones, 72% seen once. This sequence was found in a female donor in good health and CMV-seronegative. The sequenced sample was PBMCs. The chain couples TRBV25-1 to TRBJ2-5; D is perhaps TRBD2 (5 bases). The J call could be wrong; TRBJ2-7 is a better fit for the DNA end. DNA of the CDR3: TGTGCCAGCAGTCTCGCGGGTGCCTACGAGCAGTACTTC. It is translated as CASSLAGAYEQYF.